This TCR beta chain was identified during a study of low-dose radiotherapy and immunotherapy resistance in tumors. Time point given: after trial treatment. This sample's treatment: LDRT plus nivolumab, ipilimumab, low-dose cyclophosphamide and aspirin (RACIN trial). This clonotype appeared many times. Priming of first-strand cDNA relied on TRAV- and TRBV-specific primers (covering alpha and beta chains). The TCRs were subjected to amplification over around 18 PCR cycles employing a constant-region primer in conjunction with a V-primer adapter. TCRdb re-derived calls from the reads in MiXCR, one entry per CDR3 protein. This sample carries 95,000 to 100,000 distinct CDR3 sequences, less than 25% of them seen once, and the ten largest clones take approximately 4%. V lost 2 bases and J 4 bases, leaving 7 bases between the germline ends. Germline V gene sequence: CDR1 SNHLY, CDR2 FYNNEI. The CDR3 runs 13 residues.

The chain has TRBV2 and TRBJ2-3; no clear D. Sequencing was performed on PBMCs, taken after low-dose radiotherapy plus immunotherapy. This TCR was recovered from a male donor with prostate cancer. The CDR3 here is CASSEMGSDTQYF. The CDR3 DNA reads TGTGCCAGCAGTGAAATGGGCTCAGATACGCAGTATTTT.